This TCR beta chain was obtained from a study of radiation and T cells in renal cell carcinoma. Time point meaning: baseline pretreatment blood. Documented treatment: 15 Gy SBRT to primary tumor, nephrectomy 4 weeks later. Method: immunoSEQ multiplex PCR; TCRdb's copy keeps in-frame clones and lacks some. The sample lists about 150,000 clones, around 89% occurring once. CDR1 and CDR2 (germline): WNHNN, SYGVQD (reference sequence). The V gene lost 8 bases and the J gene lost 0 bases, with 11 bases spanning the gap. There are 14 residues in the CDR3. The gene calls are TRBV10-1 and TRBJ1-5; D uncertain. The TCR comes from a woman in her 70s with renal cell carcinoma. Source: blood, taken from a patient whose treatment included radiotherapy and nephrectomy. The CDR3 reads CASPGLNSNQPQHF. The CDR3 DNA follows: TGCGCCAGCCCGGGTCTTAATAGCAATCAGCCCCAGCATTTT.